This record looks at one TCR beta chain sequence and its context. This record belongs to a study of blood T cell repertoires in COVID-19. Study at large: Specimens from acute and convalescent COVID-19 originated in the United States, Italy and Spain. PBMCs, B-cell-depleted T cells, or T cells provided the cDNA or gDNA that made up the material.

The table came from immunoSEQ multiplex PCR; TCRdb's copy has only in-frame clones and leaves some out. This repertoire shows around 700,000 clones, around 90% found once; its top ten account for roughly 0.25%. Trimming cost V 2 bases and J 6 bases, with 13 bases left between them. Germline CDR1 is MGHRA and CDR2 is YSYEKL. The length of the CDR3 is 15 residues. The genes are TRBV4-1 and TRBJ2-2; D ambiguous. Source material: peripheral blood. The receptor was isolated from a young woman with acute or convalescent COVID-19. This CDR3 reads CASSQFILASGELFF. CDR3 nucleotides: TGCGCCAGCAGCCAATTTATATTGGCCTCCGGGGAGCTGTTTTTT.